Detailed here is one T cell receptor beta chain. No antigen is known for it. Germline trimming cut 0 bases from V and 7 bases from J; bases unmatched to any gene: 2. Germline V gives CDR1 SGHNT, CDR2 YYREEE (reference sequence). The CDR3 extends over 14 amino acids. This record comes from a study of cytotoxic CD8 clonotypes in ibrutinib-treated CLL. Overall study findings and caveats: Pretreatment clonality was elevated relative to age-matched healthy donors and paralleled circulating CD8+ T-cell counts.

The protocol was immunoSEQ multiplex PCR, while the TCRdb copy is restricted to in-frame clones and leaves out a portion. Of approximately 57,000 clones in the sample, over 55% are singletons; the top ten hold around 20%. The chain combines TRBV5-4 with TRBJ2-2; 8 bases match TRBD2. The specimen comprised PBMCs, sampled after 24 months of ibrutinib treatment. This TCR came from a human donor with chronic lymphocytic leukemia. The CDR3 sequence is CASSLAGRGGELFF. The CDR3 region has the DNA TGTGCCAGCAGCTTGGCCGGGAGGGGCGGGGAGCTGTTTTTT.